Listed here is a single T cell receptor (beta chain). Its antigen is not yet known. No quality values exist for individual bases; no much larger clone is one base distant. CD8 naive samples were obtained by positive selection for CCR7 among CD45RO-negative cells, yielding a CD45RA+CCR7+ population from which TemRA cells were excluded. Donors were healthy HIV-negative adults with no recently reported acute infections or vaccinations. Every donor was a Caucasian adult residing in Nashville, Tennessee, USA. After blood collection by leukapheresis, PBMCs were isolated using Ficoll-Histopaque density gradient centrifugation and then cryopreserved in the vapor phase of liquid nitrogen. Analytical flow cytometry was used to check the purity and quantity of each magnetically sorted T cell population. Genomic DNA was isolated from every sorted fraction and measured by UV absorbance on a Nanodrop 2000c. These data originate in a study of shared clonotypes between healthy human individuals (TCRdb year 2020). Context from the whole study: The cohort included three men and a couple of women between 18 and 49 years of age. Per donor, three plates each were used for CD4 naive and CD4 memory, two for CD8 naive, and one for CD8 memory. To estimate repertoire size and how much clonotypes are shared between individuals, the study performed deep sequencing of blood TCR repertoires from a handful of healthy adults. To increase sequencing depth and limit assay-specific biases, different laboratories used diverse techniques to prepare libraries and sequence TCR repertoires. Leukapheresis yielded between about 0.85 and 10 billion PBMCs per donor.

Overall study results and their limits: Incomplete sequencing was indicated by rarefaction of sorted-subset datasets, despite the large sequencing depth. The small number of donors limited the genetic and exposure-history diversity represented. Pairwise subsampling led to the expectation that sequencing depth would affect the degree of clonotype sharing among donors. Compared with non-shared clonotypes, the clonotypes found in all four sorted-subset donors had higher generation probabilities. When several donors were compared, the shared fraction of clonotypes was roughly 5% for naive CD4, approximately 3.3% for naive CD8, more than 2% for memory CD4, and 0.35% to 0.4% for memory CD8. Sampling was limited to blood, and TCR repertoires in tissue likely differ from TCR repertoires in blood. Estimated clonotype richness was generally larger for naive than for memory subsets.

Using the deep immunoSEQ assay, multiplex PCR amplified TCR CDR3 regions from genomic DNA. Genomic DNA extracted from each cell subset was distributed evenly over all wells of several immunoSEQ 96-well plates, and each plate served as one replicate. For sorted subsets, each replicate PCR was loaded with around 200 ng genomic DNA, equivalent to 30,000 or so T cell genomes. The purified libraries were quantified using a Qubit 3.0 fluorometer, sized with a Bioanalyzer 2100, and then quantified again using the KAPA Library Quantification kit. Each immunoSEQ 96-well plate was sequenced on its own single-read 150-cycle Illumina NextSeq 550 flow cell. The paper's processing steps were these. Because only junctional sequences without quality scores were contained in the immunoSEQ output, filtering matching that applied to full-length reads could not be performed. Sequences were annotated with PyIR, a Python wrapper for IgBLAST v1.9, and V/J genes and CDR3 were assigned using IMGT germline references. Any read was removed if the V/J assignment was weak (E-value above 1e-6), the CDR3 was missing, or the read contained stop codons, out-of-frame junctions, or ambiguous translated residues. V3J clonotypes were defined by identical inferred V gene, J gene, and CDR3 amino acid sequence. The percentage overlap between two repertoires was calculated by dividing the number of shared unique clonotypes by the size of the smaller repertoire. Three approaches were used to assess repertoire richness: RTK rarefaction, the Chao1 estimator, and Recon v2.1 estimates of unobserved clonotypes. For all TCRbeta clonotypes obtained by the gDNA method from a few donors, generation probabilities were computed with OLGA. Entries here come from immuneACCESS through TCRdb and include only in-frame sequences with V and J called. Some clones fail to appear in such tables; in the studies checked, an unresolved V gene covers under half of the shortfall, and the cause of the remainder is unknown. V and J calls and clone size come straight from that table; D and trimming were deduced from the DNA. This sample lists more than 2 million clones; roughly 95% were detected once. The ten top clones hold roughly 1% of the sample.

Sequencing was done on a sample of naive CD8+ T cells sorted from blood. The cell subset or site tag for this specimen amounts to: CD45RA+CCR7+. The clonotype comes from a man aged 18-30 years in good health.

CDR3 protein: CASSPPYEATEAFF. The base sequence is TGTGCCAGCAGCCCGCCTTACGAAGCCACTGAAGCTTTCTTT. The rearrangement combines TRBV5-4 with TRBJ1-1; the D segment cannot be called with confidence. For CDR1 and CDR2, the germline V gene (reference sequence) lists SGHNT and YYREEE. From the cysteine through the phenylalanine, the CDR3 covers 14 amino acids. Of the read, only the CDR3 DNA is kept; its 42 bases are in frame from base 1. The junction carries 14 bases between V and J, which are trimmed by 4 bases and 4 bases respectively.